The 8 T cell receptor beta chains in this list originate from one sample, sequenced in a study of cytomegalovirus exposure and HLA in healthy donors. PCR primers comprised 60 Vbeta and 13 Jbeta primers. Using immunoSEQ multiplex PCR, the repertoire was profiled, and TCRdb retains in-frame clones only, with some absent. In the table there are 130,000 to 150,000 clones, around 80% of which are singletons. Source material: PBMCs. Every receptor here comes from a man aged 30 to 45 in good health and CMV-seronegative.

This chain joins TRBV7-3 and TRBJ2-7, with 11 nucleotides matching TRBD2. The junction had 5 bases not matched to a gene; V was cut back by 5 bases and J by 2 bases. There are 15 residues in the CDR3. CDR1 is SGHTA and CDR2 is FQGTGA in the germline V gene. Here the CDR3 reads CASSLGTSGTYEQYF. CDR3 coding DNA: TGTGCCAGCAGCCTCGGGACTAGCGGAACCTACGAGCAGTACTTC.

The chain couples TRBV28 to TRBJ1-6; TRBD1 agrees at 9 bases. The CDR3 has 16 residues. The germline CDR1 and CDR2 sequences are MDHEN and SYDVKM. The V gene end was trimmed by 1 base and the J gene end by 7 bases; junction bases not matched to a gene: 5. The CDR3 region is CASSLSHRGLNSPLHF. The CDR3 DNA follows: TGTGCCAGCAGTTTATCCCACAGGGGGCTCAATTCACCCCTCCACTTT.

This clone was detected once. The CDR3 reads CASSPTGNSGELFF. CDR3 DNA: TGTGCCAGCAGCCCGACAGGGAATTCCGGGGAGCTGTTTTTT. The V call is TRBV11-3, the J call TRBJ2-2; TRBD1 agrees at 7 bases. V shed 5 bases and J 6 bases; nucleotides not matched to a gene: 6. Looked up from germline, CDR1 is SGHNT and CDR2 is YENEEA. This CDR3 has 14 residues.

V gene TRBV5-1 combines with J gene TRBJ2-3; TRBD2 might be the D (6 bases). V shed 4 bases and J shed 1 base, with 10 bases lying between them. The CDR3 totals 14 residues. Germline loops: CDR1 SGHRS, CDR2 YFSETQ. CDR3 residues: CASSRWGGTDTQYF. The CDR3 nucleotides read TGCGCCAGCAGCCGGTGGGGGGGCACAGATACGCAGTATTTT.

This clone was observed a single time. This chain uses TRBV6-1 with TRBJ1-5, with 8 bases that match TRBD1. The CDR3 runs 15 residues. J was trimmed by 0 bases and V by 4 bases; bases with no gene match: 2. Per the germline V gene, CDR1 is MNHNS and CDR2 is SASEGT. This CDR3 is CASSGQGLSNQPQHF. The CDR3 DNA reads TGTGCCAGCAGTGGACAGGGGCTTAGCAATCAGCCCCAGCATTTT.

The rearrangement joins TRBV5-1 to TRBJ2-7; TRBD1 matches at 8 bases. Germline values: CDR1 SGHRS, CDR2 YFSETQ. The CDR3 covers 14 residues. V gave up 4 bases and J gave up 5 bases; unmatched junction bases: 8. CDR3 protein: CASSAGQGINEQYF. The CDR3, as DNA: TGCGCCAGCAGCGCCGGACAGGGTATCAACGAGCAGTACTTC.

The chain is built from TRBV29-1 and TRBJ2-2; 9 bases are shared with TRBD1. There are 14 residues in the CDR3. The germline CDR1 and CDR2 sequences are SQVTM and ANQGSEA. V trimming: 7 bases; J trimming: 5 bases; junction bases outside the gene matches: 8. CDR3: CSAYTGGRTGELFF. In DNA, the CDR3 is TGCAGCGCTTACACAGGGGGCAGGACCGGGGAGCTGTTTTTT.

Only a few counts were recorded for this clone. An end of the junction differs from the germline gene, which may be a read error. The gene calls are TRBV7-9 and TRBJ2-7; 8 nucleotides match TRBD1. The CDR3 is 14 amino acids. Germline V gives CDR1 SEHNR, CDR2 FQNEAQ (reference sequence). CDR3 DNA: TGTTCCAGCAGCAGACGACAGGGGTCCTACGAGCAGTACTTC. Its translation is CSSSRRQGSYEQYF.